This T cell receptor (beta chain) was documented in a study of graft-versus-host responses after intestinal transplantation. Study-level points and caveats: Early declines in HvG clones that occurred post-transplant were associated with peak circulating GvH clone levels. Recipient marrow contained GvH clones, some of which appeared first in ileum or blood.

Between the trimmed V and J ends, which lost 5 bases and 7 bases, there was a span of 11 bases. Germline V CDR1 and CDR2: SGHVS, FQNEAQ. The CDR3 is 13 amino acids. Remarks on this clone: Its antigen is currently unknown.

Data came from immunoSEQ multiplex PCR; TCRdb stores just in-frame clones and leaves some out. This sample has roughly 99,000 clones, with about 83% found just once. The sequencing used PBMCs, collected 255 days after intestinal transplant. This chain joins TRBV7-8 and TRBJ1-4; no clear D gene. This TCR came from a human patient who received an intestinal transplant, so some T cells may come from the graft donor. CDR3: CASSGDLLEKLFF. DNA for the CDR3: TGTGCCAGCAGCGGCGACCTTCTTGAAAAACTGTTTTTT.